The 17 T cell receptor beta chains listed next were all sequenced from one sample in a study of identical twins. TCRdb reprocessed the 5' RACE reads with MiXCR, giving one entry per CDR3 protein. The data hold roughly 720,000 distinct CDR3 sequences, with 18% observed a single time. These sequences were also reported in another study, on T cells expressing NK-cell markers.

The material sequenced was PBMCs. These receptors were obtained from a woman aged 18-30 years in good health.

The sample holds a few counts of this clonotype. Written as DNA, the CDR3 is TGTGCCTGCGCAGGGGTCCACGAGCAGTACTTC. Protein product: CACAGVHEQYF. The chain uses TRBV30 and TRBJ2-7; D is possibly TRBD1 (6 bases). The CDR3 length is 11 residues. Germline V CDR1 and CDR2: GTSNPN, SVGIG (reference sequence). Trimming took off 6 bases at V and 5 bases at J, with 11 bases between the two ends.

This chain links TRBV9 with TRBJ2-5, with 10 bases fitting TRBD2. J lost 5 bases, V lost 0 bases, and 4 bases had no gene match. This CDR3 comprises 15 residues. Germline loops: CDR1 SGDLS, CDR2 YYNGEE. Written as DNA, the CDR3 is TGTGCCAGCAGCGTAGGGGTAGCGGGAGGTGAGACCCAGTACTTC. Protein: CASSVGVAGGETQYF.

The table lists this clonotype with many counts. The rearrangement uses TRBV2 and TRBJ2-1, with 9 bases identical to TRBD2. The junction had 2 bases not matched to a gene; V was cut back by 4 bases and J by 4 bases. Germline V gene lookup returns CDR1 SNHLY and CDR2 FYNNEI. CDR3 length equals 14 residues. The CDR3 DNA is TGTGCCAGCAGTGGACTAGCGGTTTACAATGAGCAGTTCTTC. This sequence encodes CASSGLAVYNEQFF.

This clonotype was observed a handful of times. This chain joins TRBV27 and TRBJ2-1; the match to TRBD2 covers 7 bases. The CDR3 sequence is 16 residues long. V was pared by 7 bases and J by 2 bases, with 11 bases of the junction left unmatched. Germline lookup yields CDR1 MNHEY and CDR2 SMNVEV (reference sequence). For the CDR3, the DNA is TGTGCCAGCACCCTTGGTGGGGGGGTCACCTACAATGAGCAGTTCTTC. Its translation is CASTLGGGVTYNEQFF.

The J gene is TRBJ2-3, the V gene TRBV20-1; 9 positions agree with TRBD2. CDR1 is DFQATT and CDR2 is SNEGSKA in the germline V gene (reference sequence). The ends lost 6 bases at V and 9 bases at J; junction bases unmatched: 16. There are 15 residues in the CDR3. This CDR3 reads CSATPLAGGRRTQYF. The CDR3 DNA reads TGCAGTGCAACCCCTTTGGCGGGAGGGAGGAGGACGCAGTATTTT.

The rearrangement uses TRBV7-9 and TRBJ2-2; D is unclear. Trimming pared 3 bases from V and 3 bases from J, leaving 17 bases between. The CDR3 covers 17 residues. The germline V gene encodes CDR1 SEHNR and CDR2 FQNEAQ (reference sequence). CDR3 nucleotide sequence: TGTGCCAGCAGCTTTCCTCAGGTCTTCGGCGACACCGGGGAGCTGTTTTTT. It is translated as CASSFPQVFGDTGELFF.

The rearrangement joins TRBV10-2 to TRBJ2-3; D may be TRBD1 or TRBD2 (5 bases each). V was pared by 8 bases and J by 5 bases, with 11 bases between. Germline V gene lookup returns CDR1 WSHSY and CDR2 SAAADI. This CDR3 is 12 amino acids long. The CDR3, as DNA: TGCGCCAGCTCAGGGACCGAAGATACGCAGTATTTT. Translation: CASSGTEDTQYF.

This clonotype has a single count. The chain's CDR3 is CASSPWGGGTTDTQYF. As DNA, the CDR3 is TGTGCCAGCAGCCCCTGGGGGGGAGGAACCACAGATACGCAGTATTTT. The rearrangement links TRBV7-2 to TRBJ2-3; 7 bases are shared with TRBD2. V lost 5 bases to trimming and J lost 2 bases; unmatched junction nucleotides: 10. CDR1 SGHTA and CDR2 FQGNSA come from the germline V gene. The CDR3 contains 16 residues. The entire variable domain, with the rest obtained from reference TRBV7-2 and TRBJ2-3, is as follows: GAGVSQSPSNKVTEKGKDVELRCDPISGHTALYWYRQSLGQGLEFLIYFQGNSAPDKSGLPSDRFSAERTGGSVSTLTIQRTQQEDSAVYLCASSPWGGGTTDTQYFGPGTRLTVL.

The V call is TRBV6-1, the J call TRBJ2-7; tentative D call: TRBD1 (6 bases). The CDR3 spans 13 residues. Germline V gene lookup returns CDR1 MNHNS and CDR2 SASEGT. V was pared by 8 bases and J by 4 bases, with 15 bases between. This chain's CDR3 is CASGLQGQYEQYF. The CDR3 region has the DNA TGTGCCAGCGGCTTGCAGGGGCAATACGAGCAGTACTTC.

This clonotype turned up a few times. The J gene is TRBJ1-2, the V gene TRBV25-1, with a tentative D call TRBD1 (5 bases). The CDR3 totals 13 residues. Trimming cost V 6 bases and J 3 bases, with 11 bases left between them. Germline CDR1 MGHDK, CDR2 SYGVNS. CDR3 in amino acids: CASRGQGYYGYTF. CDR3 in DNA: TGTGCCAGCAGGGGGCAGGGATACTATGGCTACACCTTC.

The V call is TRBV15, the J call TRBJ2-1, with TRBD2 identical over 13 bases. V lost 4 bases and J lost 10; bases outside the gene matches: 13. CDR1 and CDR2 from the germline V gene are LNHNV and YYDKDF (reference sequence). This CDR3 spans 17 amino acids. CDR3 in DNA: TGTGCCACCAGCAAAAGGAGAGGACTAGCGGGAGTGTTGGAGCAGTTCTTC. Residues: CATSKRRGLAGVLEQFF.

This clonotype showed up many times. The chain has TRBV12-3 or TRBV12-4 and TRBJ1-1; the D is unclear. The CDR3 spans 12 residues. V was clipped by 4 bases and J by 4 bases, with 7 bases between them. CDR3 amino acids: CASSWVVTEAFF. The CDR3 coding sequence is TGTGCCAGCAGTTGGGTGGTCACTGAAGCTTTCTTT.

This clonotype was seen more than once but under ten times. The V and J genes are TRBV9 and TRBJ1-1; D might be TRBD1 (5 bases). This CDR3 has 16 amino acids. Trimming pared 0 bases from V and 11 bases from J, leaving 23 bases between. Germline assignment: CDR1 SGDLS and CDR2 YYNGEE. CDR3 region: CASSVVGAGQYVAAFF. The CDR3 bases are TGTGCCAGCAGCGTAGTAGGGGCAGGGCAGTATGTTGCGGCTTTCTTT.

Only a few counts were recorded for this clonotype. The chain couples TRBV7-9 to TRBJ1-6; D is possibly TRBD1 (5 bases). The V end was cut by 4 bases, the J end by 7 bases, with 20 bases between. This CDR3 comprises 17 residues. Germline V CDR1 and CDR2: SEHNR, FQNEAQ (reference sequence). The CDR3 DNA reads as TGTGCCAGCAGCTATGCCTGGACAACGGAATTGAATTCACCCCTCCACTTT. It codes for CASSYAWTTELNSPLHF.

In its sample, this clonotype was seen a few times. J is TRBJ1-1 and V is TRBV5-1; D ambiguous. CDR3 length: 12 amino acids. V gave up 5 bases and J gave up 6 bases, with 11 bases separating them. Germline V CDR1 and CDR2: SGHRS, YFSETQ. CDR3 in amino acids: CASRGGTSEAFF. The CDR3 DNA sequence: TGCGCCAGCAGGGGTGGAACATCTGAAGCTTTCTTT.

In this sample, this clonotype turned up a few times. CDR3 nucleotide sequence: TGCGCCAGCAGCTGGGGAGTTCCCACAGATACGCAGTATTTT. Amino acid sequence: CASSWGVPTDTQYF. This rearrangement joins TRBV5-1 to TRBJ2-3, with D tentatively TRBD2 (5 bases). The CDR3 is made up of 14 amino acids. The V gene's germline CDR1 is SGHRS and CDR2 YFSETQ. Trimming took 3 bases from V and 2 from J, leaving 10 bases between them.

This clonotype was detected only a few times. The CDR3 bases are TGTGCCAGCAGCTTGCTCCGGCGGAAAAGCTACAATGAGCAGTTCTTC. Translation: CASSLLRRKSYNEQFF. V usage is TRBV5-6 and J usage is TRBJ2-1; D is ambiguous. The CDR3 runs 16 residues. V lost 1 base and J 3 bases, leaving 14 bases between the germline ends. Germline CDR1 SGHDT, CDR2 YYEEEE.